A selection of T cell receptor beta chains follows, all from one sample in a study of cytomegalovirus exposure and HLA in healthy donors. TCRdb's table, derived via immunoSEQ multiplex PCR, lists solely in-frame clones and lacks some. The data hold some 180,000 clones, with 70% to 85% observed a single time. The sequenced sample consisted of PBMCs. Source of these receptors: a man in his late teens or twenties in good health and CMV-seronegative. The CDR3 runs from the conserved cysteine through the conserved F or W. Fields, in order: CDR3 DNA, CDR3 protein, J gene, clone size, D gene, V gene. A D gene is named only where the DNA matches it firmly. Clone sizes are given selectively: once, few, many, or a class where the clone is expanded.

TGTGCCAGCAGCGAAACGGGCCCTCGGGACAGGGCCCTCACTAACTATGGCTACACCTTC CASSETGPRDRALTNYGYTF TRBJ1-2 NA TRBD1 TRBV7-8
TGTGCCAGCAGCTTAAAGCAGGCGCTCACTGAAGCTTTCTTT CASSLKQALTEAFF TRBJ1-1 NA NA TRBV7-8
TGTGCCAGCAGCGTAGGGCTGGGCAATCAGCCCCAGCATTTT CASSVGLGNQPQHF TRBJ1-5 NA NA TRBV9
TGTGCCAGCAGCCCGGACAGGGGGGACTATGGCTACACCTTC CASSPDRGDYGYTF TRBJ1-2 once TRBD1 TRBV5-4
TGTGCCAGCAGCTTTAGCGGGGTAACCTACGAGCAGTACTTC CASSFSGVTYEQYF TRBJ2-7 NA TRBD2 TRBV5-6
TGTGCCACCAGCGTGGGACTAGCAGTGGCCAACGTCCTGACTTTC CATSVGLAVANVLTF TRBJ2-6 NA TRBD2 TRBV15
TGTGCCAGTAGTATCGGGAGGGGCACTGAAGCTTTCTTT CASSIGRGTEAFF TRBJ1-1 few NA TRBV19
TGTGCCAGCAGCCCCGGAGGGAGCCTAAGGGGCTACACCTTC CASSPGGSLRGYTF TRBJ1-2 NA NA TRBV9
TGTGCCAGCAGCTCCGGCGGGGACAGGGCCTATGAGCAGTTCTTC CASSSGGDRAYEQFF TRBJ2-1 NA TRBD1 TRBV7-2
TGTGCCAGCAGTGACTCGCCAGGGGCGAACACCGGGGAGCTGTTTTTT CASSDSPGANTGELFF TRBJ2-2 NA NA TRBV6-4
TGTGCCAGCGTCGGGGCGGGAGGAAGATTGGATACGCAGTATTTT CASVGAGGRLDTQYF TRBJ2-3 NA TRBD2 TRBV7-2
TGTGCCAGCAGCCAGGGACTAGAGGGCTACGAGCAGTACTTC CASSQGLEGYEQYF TRBJ2-7 NA TRBD2 TRBV7-9
TGTGCCAGCAGCCCGCGGGGCTCTCGAGAGCAGTACTTC CASSPRGSREQYF TRBJ2-7 NA NA TRBV7-2
TGTGCCAGCAGCACGGCGACAGGGCAAGAGACCCAGTACTTC CASSTATGQETQYF TRBJ2-5 NA TRBD1 TRBV5-4
TGTGCCATCAGTGACGGCTATGGCTACACCTTC CAISDGYGYTF TRBJ1-2 NA NA TRBV10-3
TGTGCCAGCTCACCCGTTTCAGGGGCGGTGAACACTGAAGCTTTCTTT CASSPVSGAVNTEAFF TRBJ1-1 NA NA TRBV18
TGTGCCACCAGCAGAGATCCTATGGAGACCCAGTACTTC CATSRDPMETQYF TRBJ2-5 once NA TRBV15
TGTGCCAGCAATCCCGCGACTGAAGCTTTCTTT CASNPATEAFF TRBJ1-1 NA NA TRBV2
TGTGCCAGCACCAGATTCGCAGATACGCAGTATTTT CASTRFADTQYF TRBJ2-3 NA NA TRBV6-5
TGTGCCAGCAGTGGGACTTACAGCTATAGCAATCAGCCCCAGCATTTT CASSGTYSYSNQPQHF TRBJ1-5 NA NA TRBV6-1
TGTGCCAGCAGCCCCGGACTAGCGGGAGGCTACGAGCAGTACTTC CASSPGLAGGYEQYF TRBJ2-7 NA TRBD2 TRBV5-6
TGTGCCAGCGGGACAGGGAGTCCCAATGAGCAGTTCTTC CASGTGSPNEQFF TRBJ2-1 NA TRBD1 TRBV6-6
TGTGCCAGCAGTTACAAGCGGGGGGGCCAAGGCGGGGAGCTGTTTTTT CASSYKRGGQGGELFF TRBJ2-2 NA TRBD2 TRBV6-5
TGTGCCTGGGATTCCGGGACAGGGGGCGAGCAGTTCTTC CAWDSGTGGEQFF TRBJ2-1 NA TRBD1 TRBV30
TGTGCCAGCAGCTTGGGACAGAACTATGGCTACACCTTC CASSLGQNYGYTF TRBJ1-2 once NA TRBV5-4
TGTGCCAGCAAGAGCGGGGGTGGTGAGACCCAGTACTTC CASKSGGGETQYF TRBJ2-5 NA TRBD2 TRBV2
TGTGCCAGTAGTTGGCAGGGGGCGACCGGGGAGCTGTTTTTT CASSWQGATGELFF TRBJ2-2 NA TRBD1 TRBV19
TGTGCCACCAGCGTAGCCCATAATGAAAAACTGTTTTTT CATSVAHNEKLFF TRBJ1-4 NA NA TRBV15
TGTGCCAGCAGCAAGGCGATGACAGGCCAAGAGACCCAGTACTTC CASSKAMTGQETQYF TRBJ2-5 NA NA TRBV5-6
TGTGCCAGCAGTGAAGCCGGGACAGTCTCCTACAATGAGCAGTTCTTC CASSEAGTVSYNEQFF TRBJ2-1 NA TRBD1 TRBV6-1
TGCGCCAGCAGCCCCGGGACAGGGGTAGAGACCCAGTACTTC CASSPGTGVETQYF TRBJ2-5 NA TRBD1 TRBV5-1
TGTGCCTGGAGCGCACTAGCGGGTCAGAGTTGGAACGAGCAGTACTTC CAWSALAGQSWNEQYF TRBJ2-7 NA TRBD2 TRBV30
TGTGCCAGCAGCCAAGATGGGGCGGGAGGGCCGGATACGCAGTATTTT CASSQDGAGGPDTQYF TRBJ2-3 NA TRBD2 TRBV4-2
TGTGCCAGCTCACCACTAGATATCTATGGCTACACCTTC CASSPLDIYGYTF TRBJ1-2 NA NA TRBV18